Listed here is a single T cell receptor beta chain. Germline V gene sequence: CDR1 MNHNS, CDR2 SASEGT. Trimming took 3 bases from V and 3 from J, leaving 15 bases between them. The CDR3 spans 16 residues. No fewer than 5.5 micrograms of total RNA were isolated from every sample. These data are taken from a study of blood T cells in healthy people across ages. Then a second PCR, running roughly 7 to 11 cycles, was carried out with a sample-barcoded 5' primer and a J-beta primer mix. TCRdb re-derived calls from the 5' RACE reads in MiXCR, one entry per CDR3 protein. Of approximately 700,000 distinct CDR3 sequences in the sample, roughly 32% were seen once.

This clonotype was sampled from a woman of 80 years or more in good health. The chain joins TRBV6-1 to TRBJ1-5, with TRBD1 as a possible D gene (5 bases). Sequenced sample: blood. CDR3 sequence reads: CASSEREWGFNQPQHF. DNA of the CDR3: TGTGCCAGCAGTGAGAGGGAATGGGGCTTCAATCAGCCCCAGCATTTT.